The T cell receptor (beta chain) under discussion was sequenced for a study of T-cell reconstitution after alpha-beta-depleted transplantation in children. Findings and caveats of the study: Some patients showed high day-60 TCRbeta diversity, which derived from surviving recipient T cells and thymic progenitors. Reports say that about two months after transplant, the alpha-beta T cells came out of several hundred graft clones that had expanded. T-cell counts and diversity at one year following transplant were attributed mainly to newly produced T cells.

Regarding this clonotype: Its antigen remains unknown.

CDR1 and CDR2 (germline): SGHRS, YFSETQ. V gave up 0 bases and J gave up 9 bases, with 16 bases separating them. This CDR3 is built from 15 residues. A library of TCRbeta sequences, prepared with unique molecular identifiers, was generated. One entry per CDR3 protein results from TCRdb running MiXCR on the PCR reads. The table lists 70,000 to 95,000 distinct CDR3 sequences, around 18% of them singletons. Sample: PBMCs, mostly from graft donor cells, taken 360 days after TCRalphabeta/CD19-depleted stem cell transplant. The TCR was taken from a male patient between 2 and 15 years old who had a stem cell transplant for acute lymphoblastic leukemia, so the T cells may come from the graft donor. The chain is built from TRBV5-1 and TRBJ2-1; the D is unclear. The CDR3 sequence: CASSLGWGTLPEQFF. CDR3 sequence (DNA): TGCGCCAGCAGCTTGGGATGGGGAACCCTTCCTGAGCAGTTCTTC.